The present T cell receptor (beta chain) was sequenced within a study of technical replicates of blood from a few donors. Profiled with immunoSEQ multiplex PCR; TCRdb holds only in-frame clones, not every one. The sample lists 80,000 to 100,000 clones; 95% were seen once. The CDR3 consists of 17 residues. J lost 0 bases, V lost 1 base, and 8 bases had no gene match. Germline loops: CDR1 SGHTA, CDR2 FQGNSA. This chain joins TRBV7-2 and TRBJ1-1, with 7 bases aligning to TRBD1. Sequencing input: T cells isolated from PBMCs. This TCR came from a human donor in good health. CDR3 in DNA: TGTGCCAGCAGCTTAGGACTGGGACAGCTAATGAACACTGAAGCTTTCTTT. Translated, it gives CASSLGLGQLMNTEAFF. Based on the CDR3 plus reference TRBV7-2 and TRBJ1-1, the full variable domain is GAGVSQSPSNKVTEKGKDVELRCDPISGHTALYWYRQSLGQGLEFLIYFQGNSAPDKSGLPSDRFSAERTGGSVSTLTIQRTQQEDSAVYLCASSLGLGQLMNTEAFFGQGTRLTVV.